The clone carrying this TCR beta chain was detected a few times. Its antigen remains unknown. This sample is drawn from a study of CD8 T cells in ankylosing spondylitis. Notes on the study in general: Disease-linked clones, CD8+, were relatively rare in peripheral blood. One TCR beta motif, made up of eight highly homologous variants, appeared characteristic of ankylosing spondylitis blood.

TCRdb reprocessed the 5' RACE reads with MiXCR, giving one entry per CDR3 protein. The sample lists more than 400,000 distinct CDR3 sequences; roughly 5.2% were seen once. Sequenced material: blood, either unsorted or a sorted T cell fraction (not recorded which). The TCR was taken from a male donor with ankylosing spondylitis.

The CDR3 here is CSAVGTGGLAGYYEQYF. DNA for the CDR3: TGCAGTGCCGTGGGGACAGGGGGACTAGCGGGGTACTACGAGCAGTACTTC. The chain recombines TRBV20-1 with TRBJ2-7; 13 bases map to TRBD2. This CDR3 is built from 17 residues. J gave up 3 bases and V 6 bases, and 14 bases lay outside the gene matches. Germline-derived CDR1 and CDR2 are DFQATT and SNEGSKA (reference sequence).